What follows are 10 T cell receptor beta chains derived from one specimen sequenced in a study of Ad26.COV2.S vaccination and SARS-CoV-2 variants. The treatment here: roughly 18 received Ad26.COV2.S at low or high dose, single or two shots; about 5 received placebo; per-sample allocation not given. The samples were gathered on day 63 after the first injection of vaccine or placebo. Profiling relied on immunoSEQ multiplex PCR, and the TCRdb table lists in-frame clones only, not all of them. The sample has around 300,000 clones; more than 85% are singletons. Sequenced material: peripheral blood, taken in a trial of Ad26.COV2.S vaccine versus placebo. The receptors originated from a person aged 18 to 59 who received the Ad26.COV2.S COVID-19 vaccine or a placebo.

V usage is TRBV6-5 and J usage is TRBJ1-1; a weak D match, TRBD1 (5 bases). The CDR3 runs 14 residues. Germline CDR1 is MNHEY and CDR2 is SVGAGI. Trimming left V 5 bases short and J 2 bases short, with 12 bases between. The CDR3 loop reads CASSRGGDNTEAFF. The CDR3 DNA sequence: TGTGCCAGCAGTCGAGGCGGGGACAACACTGAAGCTTTCTTT.

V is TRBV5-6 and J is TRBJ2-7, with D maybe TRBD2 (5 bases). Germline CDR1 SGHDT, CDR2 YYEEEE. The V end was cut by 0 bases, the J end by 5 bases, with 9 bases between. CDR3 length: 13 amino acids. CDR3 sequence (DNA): TGTGCCAGCAGCTTGGTAGGACTCAACGAGCAGTACTTC. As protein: CASSLVGLNEQYF.

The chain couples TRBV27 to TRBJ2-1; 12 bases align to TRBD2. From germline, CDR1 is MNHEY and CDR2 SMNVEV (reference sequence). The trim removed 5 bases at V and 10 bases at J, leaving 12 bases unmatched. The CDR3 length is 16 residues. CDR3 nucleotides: TGTGCCAGCAGTCCGCTAGCGGGAGGGGCGGTCGAGGAGCAGTTCTTC. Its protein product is CASSPLAGGAVEEQFF.

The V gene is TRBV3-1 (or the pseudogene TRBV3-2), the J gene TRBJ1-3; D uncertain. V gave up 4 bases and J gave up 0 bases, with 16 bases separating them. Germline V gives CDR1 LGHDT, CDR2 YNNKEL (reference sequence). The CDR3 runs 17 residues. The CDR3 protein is CASSRTSPGYSGNTIYF. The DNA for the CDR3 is TGTGCCAGCAGCCGAACCTCACCAGGATACTCTGGAAACACCATATATTTT.

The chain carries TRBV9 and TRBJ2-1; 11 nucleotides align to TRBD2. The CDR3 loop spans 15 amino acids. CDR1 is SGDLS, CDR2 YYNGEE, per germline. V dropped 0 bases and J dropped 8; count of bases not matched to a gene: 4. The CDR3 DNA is TGTGCCAGCAGCGTAGGTAGCGGGGGGGTCGATGAGCAGTTCTTC. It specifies CASSVGSGGVDEQFF.

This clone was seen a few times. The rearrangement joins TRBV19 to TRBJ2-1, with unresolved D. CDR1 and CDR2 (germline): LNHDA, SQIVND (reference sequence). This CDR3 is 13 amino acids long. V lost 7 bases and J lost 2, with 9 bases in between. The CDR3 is CASNEGTYNEQFF. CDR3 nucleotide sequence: TGTGCCAGTAACGAAGGGACCTACAATGAGCAGTTCTTC. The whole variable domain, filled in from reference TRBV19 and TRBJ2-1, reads DGGITQSPKYLFRKEGQNVTLSCEQNLNHDAMYWYRQDPGQGLRLIYYSQIVNDFQKGDIAEGYSVSREKKESFPLTVTSAQKNPTAFYLCASNEGTYNEQFFGPGTRLTVL.

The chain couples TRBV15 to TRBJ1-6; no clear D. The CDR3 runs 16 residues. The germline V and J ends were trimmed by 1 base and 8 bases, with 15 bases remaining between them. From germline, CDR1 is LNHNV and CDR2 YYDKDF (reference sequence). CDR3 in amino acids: CATSRVGGFLDSPLHF. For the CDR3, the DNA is TGTGCCACCAGCAGAGTTGGAGGGTTTCTGGATTCACCCCTCCACTTT.

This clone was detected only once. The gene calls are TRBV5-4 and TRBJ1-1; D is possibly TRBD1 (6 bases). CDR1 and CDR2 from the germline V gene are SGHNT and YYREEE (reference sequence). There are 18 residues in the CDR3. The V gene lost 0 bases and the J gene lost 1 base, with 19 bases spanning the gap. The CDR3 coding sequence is TGTGCCAGCAGCTTGGGTCCTCCTTCAGGGGTACGGAACACTGAAGCTTTCTTT. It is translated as CASSLGPPSGVRNTEAFF.

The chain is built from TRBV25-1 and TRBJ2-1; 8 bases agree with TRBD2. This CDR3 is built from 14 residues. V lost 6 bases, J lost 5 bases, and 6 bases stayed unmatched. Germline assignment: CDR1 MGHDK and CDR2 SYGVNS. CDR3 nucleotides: TGTGCCAGCAGGGACCCGGGGGGGCACAATGAGCAGTTCTTC. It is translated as CASRDPGGHNEQFF.

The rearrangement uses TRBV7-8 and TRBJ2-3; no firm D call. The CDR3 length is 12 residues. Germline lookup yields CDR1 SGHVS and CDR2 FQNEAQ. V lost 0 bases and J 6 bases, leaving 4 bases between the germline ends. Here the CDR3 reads CASSLARDTQYF. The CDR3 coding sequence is TGTGCCAGCAGCTTAGCACGGGATACGCAGTATTTT.